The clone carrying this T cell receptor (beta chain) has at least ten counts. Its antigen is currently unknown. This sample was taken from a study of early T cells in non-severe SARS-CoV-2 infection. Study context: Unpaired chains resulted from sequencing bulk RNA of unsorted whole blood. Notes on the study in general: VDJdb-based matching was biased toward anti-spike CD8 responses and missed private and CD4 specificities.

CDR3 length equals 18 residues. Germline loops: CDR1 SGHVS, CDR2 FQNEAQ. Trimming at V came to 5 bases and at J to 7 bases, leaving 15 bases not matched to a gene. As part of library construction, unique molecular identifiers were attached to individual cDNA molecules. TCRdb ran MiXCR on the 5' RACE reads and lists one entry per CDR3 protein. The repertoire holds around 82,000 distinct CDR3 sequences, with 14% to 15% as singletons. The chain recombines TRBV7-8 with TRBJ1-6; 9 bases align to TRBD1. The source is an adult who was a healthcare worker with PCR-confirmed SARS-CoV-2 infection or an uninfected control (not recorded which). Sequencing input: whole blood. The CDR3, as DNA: TGTGCCAGCAGCAAACAGGGGGCCGCGTTCGTAGGGAATTCACCCCTCCACTTT. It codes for CASSKQGAAFVGNSPLHF.